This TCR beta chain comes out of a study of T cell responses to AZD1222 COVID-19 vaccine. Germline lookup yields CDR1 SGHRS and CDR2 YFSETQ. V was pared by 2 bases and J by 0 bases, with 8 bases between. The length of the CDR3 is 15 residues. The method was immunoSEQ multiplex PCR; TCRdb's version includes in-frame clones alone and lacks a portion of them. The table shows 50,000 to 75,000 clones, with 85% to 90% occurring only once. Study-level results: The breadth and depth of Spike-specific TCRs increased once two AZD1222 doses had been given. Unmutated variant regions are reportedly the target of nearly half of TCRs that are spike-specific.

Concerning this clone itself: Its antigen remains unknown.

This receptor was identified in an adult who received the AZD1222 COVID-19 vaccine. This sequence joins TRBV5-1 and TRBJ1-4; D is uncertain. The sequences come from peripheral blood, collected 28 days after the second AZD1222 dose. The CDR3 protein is CASSLSETTNEKLFF. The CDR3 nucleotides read TGCGCCAGCAGCTTATCTGAGACAACTAATGAAAAACTGTTTTTT.